This T cell receptor (beta chain) was recovered during a study of cytomegalovirus exposure and HLA in healthy donors. Germline V gives CDR1 SGHVS, CDR2 FNYEAQ. V was pared by 1 base and J by 8 bases, with 9 bases between. The CDR3 is 13 residues long. Details on this clone: Its antigen remains unidentified.

13 Jbeta primers and 60 Vbeta primers were used for the PCR. Measured with immunoSEQ multiplex PCR; TCRdb has only the in-frame clones, and not every one. The sample yields 95,000 to 150,000 clones, about two thirds seen once. Whole-study findings and limits: As confirmed in vitro, a few CMV-associated chains were specific for CMV antigens.

This chain links TRBV7-6 with TRBJ1-5; D not certain. The receptor's source is a middle-aged woman in good health and CMV-seropositive. The sequenced sample was PBMCs. For the CDR3, the DNA is TGTGCCAGCAGCTTAGGTTTTACGGAGCCCCAGCATTTT. Residues: CASSLGFTEPQHF. Looking up the rest from reference TRBV7-6 and TRBJ1-5 gives the full variable domain: GAGVSQSPRYKVTKRGQDVALRCDPISGHVSLYWYRQALGQGPEFLTYFNYEAQQDKSGLPNDRFSAERPEGSISTLTIQRTEQRDSAMYRCASSLGFTEPQHFGDGTRLSIL.